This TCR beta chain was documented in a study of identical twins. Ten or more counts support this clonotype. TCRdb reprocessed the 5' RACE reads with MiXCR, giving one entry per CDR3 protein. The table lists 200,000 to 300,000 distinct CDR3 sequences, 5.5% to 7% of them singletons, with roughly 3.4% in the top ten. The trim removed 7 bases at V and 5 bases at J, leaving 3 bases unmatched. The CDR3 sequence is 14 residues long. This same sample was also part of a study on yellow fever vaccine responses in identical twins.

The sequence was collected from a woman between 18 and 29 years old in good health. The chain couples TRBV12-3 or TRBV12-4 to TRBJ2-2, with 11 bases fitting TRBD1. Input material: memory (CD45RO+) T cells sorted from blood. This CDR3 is CASIGTGGTGELFF. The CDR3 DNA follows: TGTGCCAGCATTGGGACAGGGGGGACCGGGGAGCTGTTTTTT.